The sequence of this TCR beta chain was determined in a study of T cell repertoires in cytomegalovirus infection. Study background: CMV epitopes that were recently identified and HLA-C-restricted were used alongside well-studied HLA-B-restricted ones. Shared public TCR beta signatures pointed to both CMV infection and a matching HLA type. Study-wide points: HLA-C-restricted, CMV-specific TCR beta clonotypes were dominant ex vivo. Based on cumulative public TCR beta family frequency, carriers of CMV plus the relevant HLA were identified.

TCRdb used MiXCR to reprocess the reads, holding one entry per CDR3 protein. The sample contains about 310,000 distinct CDR3 sequences, around 25% of which appear only once. A remark on this clonotype: Its matching antigen is unknown.

The sample consisted of cultured PBMCs, taken from culture after CMV antigen stimulation. This receptor was obtained from a human donor in good health (CMV status not recorded). Some clones in this sample may be carry-over from other donors' samples.

For the CDR3, the DNA is TGTGCCAGCAGCTTGTTCGAGGACAATGAGCAGTTCTTC. The encoded protein is CASSLFEDNEQFF. The V gene is TRBV7-9, the J gene TRBJ2-1, with D unclear. V lost 3 bases to trimming and J lost 5 bases, with 8 bases between them. Per germline, CDR1 SEHNR and CDR2 FQNEAQ (reference sequence). The CDR3 has 13 amino acids.